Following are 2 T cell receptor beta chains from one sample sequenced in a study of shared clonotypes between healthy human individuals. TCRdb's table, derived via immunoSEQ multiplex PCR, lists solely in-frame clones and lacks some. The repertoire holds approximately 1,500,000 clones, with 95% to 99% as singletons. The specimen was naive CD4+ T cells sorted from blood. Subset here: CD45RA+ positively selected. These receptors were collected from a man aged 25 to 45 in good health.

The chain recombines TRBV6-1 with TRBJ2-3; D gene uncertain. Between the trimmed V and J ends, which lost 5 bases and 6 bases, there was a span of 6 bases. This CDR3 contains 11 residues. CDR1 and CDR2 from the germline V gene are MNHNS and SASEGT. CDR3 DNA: TGTGCCAGCAGTTTTGCGGATACGCAGTATTTT. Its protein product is CASSFADTQYF.

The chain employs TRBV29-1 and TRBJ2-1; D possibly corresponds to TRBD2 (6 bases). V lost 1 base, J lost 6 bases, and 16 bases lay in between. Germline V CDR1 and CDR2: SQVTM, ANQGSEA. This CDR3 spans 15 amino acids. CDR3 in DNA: TGCAGCGTTGAAGCGAGGAAGCGGGTAATCAATGAGCAGTTCTTC. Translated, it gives CSVEARKRVINEQFF.